The clone carrying this T cell receptor beta chain was found once. Sequencing was performed with immunoSEQ multiplex PCR; in TCRdb, only in-frame clones are kept and a portion is missing. The data hold nearly 70,000 clones, with about 90% observed a single time. These data come from a study of T cell changes during pregnancy in multiple sclerosis. The CDR3 is made up of 16 amino acids. Germline CDR1 is MGHRA and CDR2 is YSYEKL. The V and J ends lost 0 bases and 3 bases, in that order; junction bases with no gene match: 3. The V call is TRBV4-1, the J call TRBJ2-3, with 10 positions matching TRBD1. Sequencing used peripheral blood, obtained in the second trimester of pregnancy. The TCR was taken from a female donor in good health, enrolled as a control in a pregnancy study. CDR3 sequence reads: CASSQEGTGDTDTQYF. The CDR3 nucleotides read TGCGCCAGCAGCCAAGAAGGGACAGGGGATACAGATACGCAGTATTTT.